Included here is one TCR beta chain sequence, with context. Its antigen is undetermined. Produced via immunoSEQ multiplex PCR; TCRdb's table is partial and in-frame only. Of 40,000 to 50,000 clones in the sample, roughly 89% were seen once. This sample was taken from a study of OX40 agonist ivuxolimab in advanced cancers. On the study more broadly: Melanoma, hepatocellular carcinoma, head and neck or renal cell cancer occurred in dose-escalation patients.

General observations from the study: On average, a greater number of expanded clones characterised CD8+ T cells relative to CD4+. Expanded peripheral T cell antigen specificity was not determined. With doses of 0.1 to 3.0 mg/kg, CD4+ and CD8+ blood T cells had undergone clonal expansion by week 6.

CDR1 and CDR2 (germline): SGHRS, YFSETQ. Trimming removed 4 bases from V and 0 bases from J; junction bases left unmatched: 10. CDR3 length: 16 residues. Here the sequenced sample was CD4+ or CD8+ T cells sorted from blood, taken in a trial of the OX40 agonist ivuxolimab. The chain is built from TRBV5-1 and TRBJ2-7, with TRBD1 matching 7 bases. The source is an adult with an advanced solid tumor such as melanoma, head and neck, liver or kidney cancer. The CDR3 spells CASSPAGGRSSYEQYF. The CDR3, as DNA: TGCGCCAGCAGCCCGGCAGGGGGACGGAGCTCCTACGAGCAGTACTTC.